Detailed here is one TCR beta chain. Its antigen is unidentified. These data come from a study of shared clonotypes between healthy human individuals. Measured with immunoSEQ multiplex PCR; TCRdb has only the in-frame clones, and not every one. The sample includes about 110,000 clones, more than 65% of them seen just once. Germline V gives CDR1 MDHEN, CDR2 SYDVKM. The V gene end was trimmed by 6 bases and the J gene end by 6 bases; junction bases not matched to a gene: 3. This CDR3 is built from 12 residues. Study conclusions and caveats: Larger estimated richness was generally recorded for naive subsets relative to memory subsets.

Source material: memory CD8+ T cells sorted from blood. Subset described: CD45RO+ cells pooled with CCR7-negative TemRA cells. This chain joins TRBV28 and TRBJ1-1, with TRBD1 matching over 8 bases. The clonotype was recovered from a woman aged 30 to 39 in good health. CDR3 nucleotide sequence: TGTGCCAGCAGCCACAGGGGGGCTGAAGCTTTCTTT. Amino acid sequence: CASSHRGAEAFF.